The clone carrying this TCR beta chain was detected only once. The target antigen is unknown. The sample is drawn from a study of persistence of HIV-infected CD4 T cells. This was the immunoSEQ version 4 assay in survey mode. Profiling relied on immunoSEQ multiplex PCR, and the TCRdb table lists in-frame clones only, not all of them. The table lists about 6,500 clones, roughly 83% of them singletons, with around 71% in the top ten. Stimulation used 7.5 to 10 ug/mL lysate from CMV-infected fibroblasts. Sorting of responding CD4+ T cells relied on upregulated CD40 ligand together with CD69. Germline CDR1 DFQATT, CDR2 SNEGSKA (reference sequence). The CDR3 has 11 residues.

The source was CD4+ T cells sorted from PBMCs after 18-hour stimulation, collected from a patient who received antiretroviral therapy. The gene calls are TRBV20-1 and TRBJ1-1; 10 nucleotides line up with TRBD1. This receptor was taken from an adult woman with HIV who was CMV-seropositive. This chain's CDR3 is CADRGDTEAFF. The CDR3 coding sequence is TGCGCGGACAGGGGGGACACTGAAGCTTTCTTT.